This T cell receptor beta chain came from a study of blood T cell repertoires in COVID-19 (dated by TCRdb to the early 2020s). Regarding the study in general: Collaborator samples came from the United States, Italy and Spain and covered acute and convalescent phases of COVID-19. The repertoires were made available in a free public database intended to serve as a resource for research on the immune response to SARS-CoV-2. The dataset comprised deeply sampled blood TCRbeta repertoires from subjects exposed to, actively infected with, or recovered from COVID-19. The samples were drawn from two sources: the first 160 participants of the ongoing ImmuneRACE study, and 1,000 to 1,500 subjects contributed by 6 global collaborators. Sample metadata almost always included a de-identified subject ID, COVID-19 status, age in years and sex. The prospective study material was composed of cDNA or gDNA derived from T cells, B-cell-depleted T cells, or PBMCs. Where available, HLA class I and class II types were taken from metadata supplied by the sample provider and were not determined by assay-based typing.

General study outcomes and caveats: The amount of clinical and demographic metadata varied by source and participant and was provided uncurated.

Whole blood was collected in K2EDTA tubes by collaborating institutions according to the institutions' own protocols. Collaborator samples were shipped for TCRbeta analysis as frozen whole blood, isolated PBMCs, or DNA extracted from either sample type. The germline V gene gives CDR1 as MNHEY and CDR2 as SVGAGI. Including cysteine and phenylalanine, the CDR3 has 15 amino acids. The DNA shown is the 45-base CDR3, in frame from base 1. The V end loses 6 bases and the J end loses 2 bases, and a stretch of 16 bases separates them. Remarks on this clone: No antigen is known for it. Nothing much larger sits one base from this clone, and base qualities are not available.

The immunoSEQ Assay, a bias-controlled multiplex PCR, was used to amplify TCRbeta CDR3 regions from genomic DNA. In the paper's pipeline: The number of nucleated cells in each sample was estimated by amplification of reference gene primers within the assay. Sequence reads were collapsed and filtered to measure the absolute abundance of every unique TCRbeta CDR3 rearrangement. Productive Simpson clonality was computed per sample as the square root of Simpson's diversity index over productive rearrangements. This immuneACCESS table, as held by TCRdb, lists in-frame sequences with V and J called but not all clones. Of the missing ones, under half trace to an unresolved V gene in checked studies; the others have no known cause. The V and J calls and clone size come from that table; D and trimming were worked out from the DNA. Across this sample there are 120,000 to 150,000 clones, with roughly 82% seen only once. The top ten constitute about 7.8% of the sample.

This receptor was taken from a woman between 50 and 59 years old in a cohort sampled during active or convalescent COVID-19. The sample taken for sequencing was peripheral blood. The rearrangement joined TRBV6-5 to TRBJ1-2; the D gene is perhaps TRBD1, from 6 matching bases. The nucleotide sequence is given as TGTGCCAGCAGGTCTACAGGGCGCGGGAACTATGGCTACACCTTC. Its translation reads: CASRSTGRGNYGYTF.